This TCR beta chain was sequenced for a study of persistence of HIV-infected CD4 T cells. Looking at the study overall: Antigen stimulation activated a lower proportion of cells, more of them memory, than anti-CD3/anti-CD28 stimulation. General observations from the study: CMV- and Gag-responding cells had lower TCRbeta richness than CD3/CD28-responding cells.

The J segment lost 6 bases and the V segment lost 0 bases, leaving 4 bases of the junction unmatched. Germline V gives CDR1 LNHNV, CDR2 YYDKDF (reference sequence). CDR3 length: 15 amino acids. Sequencing used immunoSEQ version 4 in survey mode. Clones were sequenced by immunoSEQ multiplex PCR, and TCRdb holds only the in-frame ones, with some missing. The table includes 40,000 to 45,000 clones, roughly 90% detected once. Cells were stimulated nonspecifically with anti-CD3/anti-CD28 magnetic beads. Sorting of responding CD4+ T cells relied on upregulated CD40 ligand together with CD69. CD8-depleted PBMCs were stimulated 15 to 20 hours with anti-CD28/CD49d costimulation, CD40-blocking antibody and enfuvirtide. Details on this clone: Its target is not known.

This TCR derives from an adult man with HIV who was CMV-seropositive. The material sequenced was CD4+ T cells sorted from PBMCs after approximately 20-hour stimulation, taken from a patient who received antiretroviral therapy. The chain employs TRBV15 and TRBJ1-5, with TRBD1 identical over 8 bases. The CDR3 DNA sequence: TGTGCCACCAGCAGAGACCAGGGGGCTGTTCAGCCCCAGCATTTT. It is translated as CATSRDQGAVQPQHF.